This T cell receptor (beta chain) appears in the sequencing data of a study of T cell responses to AZD1222 COVID-19 vaccine. Assay used: immunoSEQ multiplex PCR; TCRdb lists only in-frame clones, some missing. The table has 80,000 to 130,000 clones, approximately 87% seen once. The CDR3 covers 12 residues. CDR1 and CDR2 (germline): MDHEN, SYDVKM. V dropped 11 bases and J dropped 1; count of bases not matched to a gene: 1. The chain combines TRBV28 with TRBJ2-2; 7 bases map to TRBD2. The sample was peripheral blood, taken on day 0 of AZD1222 vaccination. This sequence was found in an adult in good health. DNA of the CDR3: TGTGCCGGGGAGGGGAACACCGGGGAGCTGTTTTTT. Protein: CAGEGNTGELFF.